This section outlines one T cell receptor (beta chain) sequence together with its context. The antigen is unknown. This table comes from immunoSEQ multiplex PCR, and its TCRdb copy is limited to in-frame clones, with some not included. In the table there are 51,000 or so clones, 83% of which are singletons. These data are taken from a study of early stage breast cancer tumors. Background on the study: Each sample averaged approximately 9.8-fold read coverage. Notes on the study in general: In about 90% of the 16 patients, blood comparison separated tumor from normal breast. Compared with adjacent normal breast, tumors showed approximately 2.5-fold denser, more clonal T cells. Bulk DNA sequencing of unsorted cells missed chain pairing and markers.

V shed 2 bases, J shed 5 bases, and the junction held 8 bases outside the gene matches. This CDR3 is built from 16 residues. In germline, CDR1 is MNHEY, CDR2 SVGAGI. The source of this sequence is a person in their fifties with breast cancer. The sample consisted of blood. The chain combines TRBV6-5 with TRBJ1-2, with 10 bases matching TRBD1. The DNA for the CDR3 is TGTGCCAGCAGTTACGTCCGGACAGGGGGGACATATGGCTACACCTTC. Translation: CASSYVRTGGTYGYTF.